This T cell receptor (beta chain) was profiled in a study of CD8+ T cells in alopecia areata. Study as a whole: In an open-label trial, patients got 5 to 10 mg tofacitinib twice daily.

This CDR3 is built from 17 residues. V shed 2 bases, J shed 0 bases, and the junction held 8 bases outside the gene matches. Germline CDR1 SGHRS, CDR2 YFSETQ. This clone appeared once. Its cognate antigen is unknown. Notes on the study in general: Scalp and blood retained many expanded lesional clones during tofacitinib.

Documented treatment: oral pan-JAK inhibitor, 5-10 mg twice daily. RNA, once extracted, was reverse transcribed into cDNA for use as the sequencing template. TCRdb's table, derived via immunoSEQ multiplex PCR, lists solely in-frame clones and lacks some. The sample carries about 200,000 clones, 35% to 40% recorded once. Sequencing used CD4+ T cells sorted from blood, obtained at approximately week 30, from a patient treated with tofacitinib. The TCR comes from a human donor with alopecia areata. V is TRBV5-1 and J is TRBJ2-7, with TRBD2 matching 10 bases. The CDR3, as DNA: TGCGCCAGCAGCTTAAAATGGACTAGCGGCAGCTCCTACGAGCAGTACTTC. Protein product: CASSLKWTSGSSYEQYF.